The TCR beta chain under discussion was sequenced for a study of blood T cells in healthy people across ages. Remarks on this clonotype: Its antigen remains unidentified.

Findings and limits, study-wide: Relative to aged donors, long-lived donors carried more naive CD4+ cells and displayed higher diversity. In older individuals, TCR beta diversity per million T cells was lower, falling roughly linearly with age.

Then a second PCR, running about 6 to 12 cycles, was carried out with a sample-barcoded 5' primer and a J-beta primer mix. Researchers report that a template-switch adaptor with 12 random nucleotides tagged each cDNA molecule. TCRdb called the 5' RACE reads again in MiXCR, with one record for every CDR3 protein. The table lists 700,000 to 850,000 distinct CDR3 sequences, under 40% of them singletons. RNA extraction gave at least 5.5 micrograms of total RNA per sample. This sequence was found in a man younger than 35 in good health. The sequenced material came from blood.

The CDR3, as DNA: TGTGCCAGCAGCTCCCCTGAATGGACCCAGTACTTC. Protein sequence: CASSSPEWTQYF. This chain connects TRBV7-2 to TRBJ2-5; D not certain. Germline V gene data show CDR1 as SGHTA and CDR2 as FQGNSA. The CDR3 extends over 12 amino acids. V dropped 4 bases and J dropped 7 bases, with 10 bases sitting between them.